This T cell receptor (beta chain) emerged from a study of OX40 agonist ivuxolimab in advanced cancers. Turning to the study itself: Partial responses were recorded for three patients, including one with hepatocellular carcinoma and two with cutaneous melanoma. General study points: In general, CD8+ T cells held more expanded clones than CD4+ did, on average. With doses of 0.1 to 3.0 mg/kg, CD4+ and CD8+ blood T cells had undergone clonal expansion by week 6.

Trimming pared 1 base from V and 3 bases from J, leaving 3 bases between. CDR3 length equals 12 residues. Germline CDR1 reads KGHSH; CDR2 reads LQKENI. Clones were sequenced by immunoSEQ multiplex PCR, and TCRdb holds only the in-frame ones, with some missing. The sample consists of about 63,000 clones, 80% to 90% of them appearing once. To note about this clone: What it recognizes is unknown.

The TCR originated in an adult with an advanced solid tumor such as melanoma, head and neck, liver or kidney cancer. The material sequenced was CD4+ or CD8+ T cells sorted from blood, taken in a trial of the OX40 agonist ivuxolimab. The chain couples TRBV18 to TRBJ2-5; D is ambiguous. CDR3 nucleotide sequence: TGTGCCAGCTCACCACAGGAAGAGACCCAGTACTTC. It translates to CASSPQEETQYF.